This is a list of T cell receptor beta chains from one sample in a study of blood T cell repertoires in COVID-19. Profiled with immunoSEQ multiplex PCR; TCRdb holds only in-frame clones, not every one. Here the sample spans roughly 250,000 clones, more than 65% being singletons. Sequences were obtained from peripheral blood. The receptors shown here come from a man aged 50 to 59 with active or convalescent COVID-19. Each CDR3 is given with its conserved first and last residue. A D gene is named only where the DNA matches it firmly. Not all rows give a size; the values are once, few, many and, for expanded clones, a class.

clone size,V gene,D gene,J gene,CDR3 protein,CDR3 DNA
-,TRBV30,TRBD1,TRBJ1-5,CAWIKGAQNSNQPQHF,TGTGCCTGGATTAAGGGGGCTCAAAATAGCAATCAGCCCCAGCATTTT
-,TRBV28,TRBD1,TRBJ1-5,CASSFFHGTGGSQPQHF,TGTGCCAGCAGTTTCTTCCACGGGACAGGGGGGAGTCAGCCCCAGCATTTT
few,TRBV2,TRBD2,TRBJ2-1,CASASGVLSEQFF,TGTGCCAGCGCTAGCGGGGTCCTGAGTGAGCAGTTCTTC
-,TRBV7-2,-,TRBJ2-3,CASSLAATTDTQYF,TGTGCCAGCAGCTTAGCGGCCACCACAGATACGCAGTATTTT
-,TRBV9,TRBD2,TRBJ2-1,CASSPGGGDLRNEQFF,TGTGCCAGCAGCCCAGGCGGGGGGGACCTTCGGAATGAGCAGTTCTTC
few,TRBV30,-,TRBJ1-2,CAWSLRRTSSRKGYTF,TGTGCCTGGAGTCTAAGAAGGACATCCAGTAGAAAAGGCTACACCTTC
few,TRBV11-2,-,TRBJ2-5,CASSLNPVGETQYF,TGTGCCAGCAGCTTAAATCCCGTCGGGGAGACCCAGTACTTC
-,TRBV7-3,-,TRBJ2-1,CASSPHPRGSSYNEQFF,TGTGCCAGCAGCCCCCACCCCCGGGGTAGCTCCTACAATGAGCAGTTCTTC
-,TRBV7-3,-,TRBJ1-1,CASSPTSNTEAFF,TGTGCCAGCAGCCCGACATCGAACACTGAAGCTTTCTTT
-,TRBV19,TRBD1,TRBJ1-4,CASTKRGQPEKLFF,TGTGCCAGTACCAAGAGGGGACAGCCTGAAAAACTGTTTTTT
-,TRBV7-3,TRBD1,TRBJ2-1,CASSLNRGDNEQFF,TGTGCCAGCAGCTTAAACAGGGGGGACAATGAGCAGTTCTTC
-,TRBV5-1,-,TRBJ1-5,CASRPTTAESQPQHF,TGCGCCAGCAGGCCAACGACAGCCGAAAGCCAGCCCCAGCATTTT
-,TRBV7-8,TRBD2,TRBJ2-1,CASSLEILAGGVYNEQFF,TGTGCCAGCAGCTTAGAGATTCTAGCGGGGGGGGTCTACAATGAGCAGTTCTTC
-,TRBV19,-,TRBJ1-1,CASSIDLGGNTEAFF,TGTGCCAGTAGTATAGATCTCGGCGGCAACACTGAAGCTTTCTTT
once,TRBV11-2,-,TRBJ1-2,CASSLSGVFYGYTF,TGTGCCAGCAGCTTATCGGGGGTGTTCTATGGCTACACCTTC
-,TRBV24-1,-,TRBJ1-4,CATSDFLGLATKLFF,TGTGCCACCAGTGATTTTCTGGGGCTGGCGACAAAACTGTTTTTT